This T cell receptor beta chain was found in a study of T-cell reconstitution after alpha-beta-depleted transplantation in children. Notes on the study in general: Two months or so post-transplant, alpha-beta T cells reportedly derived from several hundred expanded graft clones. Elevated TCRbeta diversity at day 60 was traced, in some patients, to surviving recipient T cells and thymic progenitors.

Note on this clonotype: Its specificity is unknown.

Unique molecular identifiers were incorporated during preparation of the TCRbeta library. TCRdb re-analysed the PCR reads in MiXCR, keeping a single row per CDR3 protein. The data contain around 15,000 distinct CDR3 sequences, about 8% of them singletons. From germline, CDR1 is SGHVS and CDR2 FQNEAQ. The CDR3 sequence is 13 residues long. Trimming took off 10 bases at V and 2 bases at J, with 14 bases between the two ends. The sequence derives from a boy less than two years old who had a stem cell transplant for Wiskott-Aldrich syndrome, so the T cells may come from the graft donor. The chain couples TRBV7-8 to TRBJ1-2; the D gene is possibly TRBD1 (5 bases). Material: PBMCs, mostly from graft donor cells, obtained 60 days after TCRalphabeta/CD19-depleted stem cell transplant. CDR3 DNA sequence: TGTGCCATGGGCCTGGGGCTAAACTATGGCTACACCTTC. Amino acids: CAMGLGLNYGYTF.